This TCR beta chain was identified in a study of blood T cell repertoires in COVID-19. Study background: T cells, B-cell-depleted T cells, or PBMCs supplied cDNA or gDNA.

V lost 2 bases and J lost 3, with 8 bases in between. CDR1 is MNHNS, CDR2 SASEGT, per germline. The CDR3 sequence is 14 residues long. This clone was detected only once. In the original analysis: Reference gene primer amplification gave estimated nucleated cell counts. Libraries were prepared by immunoSEQ multiplex PCR; TCRdb keeps only in-frame clonotypes and omits some of them. That table gives V, J and clone size, and the DNA gave D and trimming. The top ten clones hold over 2% of a sample with a few hundred thousand clones, 84% of them seen once. This clonotype originated in a man in his forties or fifties who had recovered from COVID-19. The sample taken for sequencing was peripheral blood. The rearrangement uses TRBV6-1 and TRBJ1-5, with D possibly being TRBD1 (5 bases). Here the CDR3 reads CASSEWGDNQPQHF. The CDR3 coding sequence is TGTGCCAGCAGTGAATGGGGGGACAATCAGCCCCAGCATTTT.